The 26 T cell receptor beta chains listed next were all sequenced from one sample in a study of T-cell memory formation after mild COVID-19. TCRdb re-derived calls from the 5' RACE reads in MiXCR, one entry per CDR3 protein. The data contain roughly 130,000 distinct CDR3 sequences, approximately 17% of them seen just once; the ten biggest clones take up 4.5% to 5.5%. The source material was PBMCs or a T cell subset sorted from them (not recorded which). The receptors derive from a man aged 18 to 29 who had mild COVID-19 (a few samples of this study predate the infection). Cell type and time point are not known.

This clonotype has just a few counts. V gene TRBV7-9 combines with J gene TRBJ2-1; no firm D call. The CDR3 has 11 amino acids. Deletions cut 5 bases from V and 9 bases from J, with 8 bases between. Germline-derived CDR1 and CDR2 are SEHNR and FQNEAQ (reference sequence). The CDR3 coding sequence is TGTGCCAGCAGCCAAACAACTGAGCAGTTCTTC. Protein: CASSQTTEQFF.

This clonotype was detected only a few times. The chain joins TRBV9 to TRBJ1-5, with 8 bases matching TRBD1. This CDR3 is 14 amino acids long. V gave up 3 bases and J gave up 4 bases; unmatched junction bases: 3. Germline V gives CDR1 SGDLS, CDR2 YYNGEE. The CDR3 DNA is TGTGCCAGCAGCGGGACAGGGACGAATCAGCCCCAGCATTTT. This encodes CASSGTGTNQPQHF. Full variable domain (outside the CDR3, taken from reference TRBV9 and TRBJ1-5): DSGVTQTPKHLITATGQRVTLRCSPRSGDLSVYWYQQSLDQGLQFLIQYYNGEERAKGNILERFSAQQFPDLHSELNLSSLELGDSALYFCASSGTGTNQPQHFGDGTRLSIL.

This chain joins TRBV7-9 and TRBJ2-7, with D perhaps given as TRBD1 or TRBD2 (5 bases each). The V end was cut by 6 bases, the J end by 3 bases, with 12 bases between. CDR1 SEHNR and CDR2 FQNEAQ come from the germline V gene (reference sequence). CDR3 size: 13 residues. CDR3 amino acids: CASSRDGYYEQYF. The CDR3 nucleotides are TGTGCCAGCAGTCGGGACGGATACTACGAGCAGTACTTC.

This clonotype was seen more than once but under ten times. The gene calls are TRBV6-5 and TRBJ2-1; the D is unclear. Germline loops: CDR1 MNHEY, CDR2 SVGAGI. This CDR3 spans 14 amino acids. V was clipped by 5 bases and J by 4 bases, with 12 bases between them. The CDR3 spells CASSPWDGYNEQFF. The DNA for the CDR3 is TGTGCCAGCAGTCCGTGGGATGGGTACAATGAGCAGTTCTTC.

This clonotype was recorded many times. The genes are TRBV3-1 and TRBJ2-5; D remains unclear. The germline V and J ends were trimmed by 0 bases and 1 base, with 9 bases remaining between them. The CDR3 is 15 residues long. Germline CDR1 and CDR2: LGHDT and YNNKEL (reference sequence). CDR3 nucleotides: TGTGCCAGCAGCCAAGATCCGTCATCCCAAGAGACCCAGTACTTC. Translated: CASSQDPSSQETQYF.

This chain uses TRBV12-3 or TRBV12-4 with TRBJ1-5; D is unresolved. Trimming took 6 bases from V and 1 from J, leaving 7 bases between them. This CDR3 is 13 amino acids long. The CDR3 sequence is CASSLESNQPQHF. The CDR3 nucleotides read TGTGCCAGCAGCCTCGAGAGCAATCAGCCCCAGCATTTT.

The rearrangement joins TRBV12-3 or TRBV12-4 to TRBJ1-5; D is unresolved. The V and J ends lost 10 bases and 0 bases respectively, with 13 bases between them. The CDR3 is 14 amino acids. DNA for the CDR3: TGTGCCACCACGGACGGTGATAGCAATCAGCCCCAGCATTTT. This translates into CATTDGDSNQPQHF.

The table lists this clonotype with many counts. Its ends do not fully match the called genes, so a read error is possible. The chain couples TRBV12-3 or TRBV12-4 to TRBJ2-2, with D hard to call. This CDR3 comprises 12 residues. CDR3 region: CASTLLTGELFF. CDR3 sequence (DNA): TGTGCCAGCACTTTACTCACCGGGGAGCTGTTTTTT.

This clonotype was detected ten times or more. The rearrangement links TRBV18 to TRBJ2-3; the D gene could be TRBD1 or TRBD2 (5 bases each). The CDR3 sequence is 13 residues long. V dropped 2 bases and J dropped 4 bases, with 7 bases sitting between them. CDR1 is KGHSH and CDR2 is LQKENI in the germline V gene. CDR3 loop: CASSPGGSDTQYF. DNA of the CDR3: TGTGCCAGCTCACCAGGGGGATCAGATACGCAGTATTTT.

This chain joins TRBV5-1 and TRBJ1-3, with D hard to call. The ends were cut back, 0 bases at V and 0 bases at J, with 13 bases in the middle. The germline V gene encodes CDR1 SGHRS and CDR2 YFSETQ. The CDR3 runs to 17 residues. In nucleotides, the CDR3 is TGCGCCAGCAGCTTGGCCAGCGGCTCGAGCTCTGGAAACACCATATATTTT. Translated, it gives CASSLASGSSSGNTIYF.

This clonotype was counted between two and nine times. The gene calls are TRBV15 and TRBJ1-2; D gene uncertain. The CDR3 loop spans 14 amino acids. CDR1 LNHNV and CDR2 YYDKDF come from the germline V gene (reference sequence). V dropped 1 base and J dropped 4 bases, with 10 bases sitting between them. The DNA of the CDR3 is TGTGCCACCAGCAGAGGGGCAGGAAGCTATGGCTACACCTTC. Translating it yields CATSRGAGSYGYTF.

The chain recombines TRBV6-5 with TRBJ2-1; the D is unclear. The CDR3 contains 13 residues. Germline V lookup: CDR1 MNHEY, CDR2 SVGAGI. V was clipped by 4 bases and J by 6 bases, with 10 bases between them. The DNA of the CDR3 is TGTGCCAGCAGTTCTCCCACCAGCAATGAGCAGTTCTTC. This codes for CASSSPTSNEQFF.

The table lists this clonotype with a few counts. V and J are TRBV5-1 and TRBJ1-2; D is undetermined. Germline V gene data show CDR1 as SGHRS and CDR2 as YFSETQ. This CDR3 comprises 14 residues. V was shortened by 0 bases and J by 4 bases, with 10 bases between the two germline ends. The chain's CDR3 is CASSLGPAGYGYTF. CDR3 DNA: TGCGCCAGCAGCTTGGGCCCGGCGGGCTATGGCTACACCTTC.

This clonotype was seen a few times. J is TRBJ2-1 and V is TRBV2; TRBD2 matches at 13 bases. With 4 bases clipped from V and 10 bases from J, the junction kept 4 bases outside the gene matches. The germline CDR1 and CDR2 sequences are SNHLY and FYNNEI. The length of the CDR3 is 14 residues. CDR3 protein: CASSGLAGGGEQFF. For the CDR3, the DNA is TGTGCCAGCAGTGGACTAGCGGGGGGAGGGGAGCAGTTCTTC. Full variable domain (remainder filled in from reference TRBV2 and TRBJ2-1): EPEVTQTPSHQVTQMGQEVILRCVPISNHLYFYWYRQILGQKVEFLVSFYNNEISEKSEIFDDQFSVERPDGSNFTLKIRSTKLEDSAMYFCASSGLAGGGEQFFGPGTRLTVL.

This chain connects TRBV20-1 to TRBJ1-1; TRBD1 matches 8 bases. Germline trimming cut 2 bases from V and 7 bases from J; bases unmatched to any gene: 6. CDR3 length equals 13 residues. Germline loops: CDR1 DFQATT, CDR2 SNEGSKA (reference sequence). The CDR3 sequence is CSARQGAQGEAFF. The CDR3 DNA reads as TGCAGTGCTAGACAGGGGGCTCAGGGTGAAGCTTTCTTT.

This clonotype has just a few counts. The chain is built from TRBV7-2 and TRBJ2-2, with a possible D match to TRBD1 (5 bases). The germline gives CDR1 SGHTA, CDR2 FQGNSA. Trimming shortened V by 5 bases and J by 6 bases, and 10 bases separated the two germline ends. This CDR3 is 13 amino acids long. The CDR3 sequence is CASSPLGAGELFF. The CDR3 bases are TGTGCCAGCAGCCCCCTAGGGGCCGGGGAGCTGTTTTTT.

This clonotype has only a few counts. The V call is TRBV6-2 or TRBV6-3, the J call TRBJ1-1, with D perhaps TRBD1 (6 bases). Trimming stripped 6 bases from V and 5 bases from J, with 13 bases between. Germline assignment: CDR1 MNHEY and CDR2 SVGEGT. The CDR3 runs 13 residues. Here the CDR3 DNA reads TGTGCCAGCAGAGACAGGACTCGAACTGAAGCTTTCTTT. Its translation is CASRDRTRTEAFF.

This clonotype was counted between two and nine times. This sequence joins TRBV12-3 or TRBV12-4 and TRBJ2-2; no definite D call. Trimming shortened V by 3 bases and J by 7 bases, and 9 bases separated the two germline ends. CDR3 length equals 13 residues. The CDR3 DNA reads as TGTGCCAGCAGTTTTGGTAGGGTCGGGGAGCTGTTTTTT. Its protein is CASSFGRVGELFF.

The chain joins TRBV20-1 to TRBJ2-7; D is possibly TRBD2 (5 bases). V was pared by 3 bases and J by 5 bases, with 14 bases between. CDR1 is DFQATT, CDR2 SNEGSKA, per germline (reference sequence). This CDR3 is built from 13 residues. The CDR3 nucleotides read TGCAGTGCTAGGTGGCCGGGAATCGACGAGCAGTACTTC. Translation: CSARWPGIDEQYF.

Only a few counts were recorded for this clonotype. The DNA of the CDR3 is TGCAGTGCTAGAGTAGTTGGGGGACGTGCTTTCCAAGAGACCCAGTACTTC. This encodes CSARVVGGRAFQETQYF. This rearrangement joins TRBV20-1 to TRBJ2-5, with D perhaps matching TRBD1 or TRBD2 (5 bases each). Trimming shortened V by 1 base and J by 1 base, and 19 bases separated the two germline ends. The germline gives CDR1 DFQATT, CDR2 SNEGSKA (reference sequence). This CDR3 is built from 17 residues.

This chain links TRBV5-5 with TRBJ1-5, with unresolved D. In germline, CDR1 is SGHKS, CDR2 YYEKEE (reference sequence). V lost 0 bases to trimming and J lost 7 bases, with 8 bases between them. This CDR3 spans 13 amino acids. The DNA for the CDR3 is TGTGCCAGCAGCTTGGGCCCAGAACAGCCCCAGCATTTT. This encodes CASSLGPEQPQHF.

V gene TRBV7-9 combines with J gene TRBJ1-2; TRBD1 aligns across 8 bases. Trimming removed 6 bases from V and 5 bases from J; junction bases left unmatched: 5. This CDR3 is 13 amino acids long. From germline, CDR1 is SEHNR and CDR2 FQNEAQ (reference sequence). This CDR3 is CASSPDRGYGYTF. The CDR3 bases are TGTGCCAGCAGTCCCGACAGGGGTTATGGCTACACCTTC.

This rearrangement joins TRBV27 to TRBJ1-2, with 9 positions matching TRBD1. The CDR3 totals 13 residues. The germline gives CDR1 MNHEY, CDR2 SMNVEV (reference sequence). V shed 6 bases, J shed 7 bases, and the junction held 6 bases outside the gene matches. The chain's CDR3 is CASRLQGAGGYTF. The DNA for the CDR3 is TGTGCCAGCAGATTACAGGGGGCGGGTGGCTACACCTTC.

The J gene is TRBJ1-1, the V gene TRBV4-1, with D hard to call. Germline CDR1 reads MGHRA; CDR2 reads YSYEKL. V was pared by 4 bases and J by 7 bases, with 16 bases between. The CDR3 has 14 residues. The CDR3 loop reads CASSLLPGLSEAFF. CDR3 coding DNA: TGCGCCAGCAGCCTACTACCGGGGTTGAGTGAAGCTTTCTTT.

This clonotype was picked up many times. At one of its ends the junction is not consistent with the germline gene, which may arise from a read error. In DNA form, the CDR3 reads TGTGCCAGCAGCTCAATTTACCCCACAGGGGAATCTAGCTTC. Protein sequence: CASSSIYPTGESSF. V is TRBV7-9 and J is TRBJ2-7, with 7 bases matching TRBD1. Germline values: CDR1 SEHNR, CDR2 FQNEAQ (reference sequence). The CDR3 is 14 residues long.

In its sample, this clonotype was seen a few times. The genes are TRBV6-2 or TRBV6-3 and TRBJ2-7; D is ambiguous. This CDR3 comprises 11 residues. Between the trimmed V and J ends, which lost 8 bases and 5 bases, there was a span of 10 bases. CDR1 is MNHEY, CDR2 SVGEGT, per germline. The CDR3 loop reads CASAKADEQYF. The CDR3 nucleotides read TGTGCCAGCGCTAAGGCGGACGAGCAGTACTTC.